Following are 15 T cell receptor beta chains from one sample sequenced in a study of cytomegalovirus exposure and HLA in healthy donors. Use of 60 Vbeta and 13 Jbeta primers characterized the PCR. The repertoire was sequenced with immunoSEQ multiplex PCR; TCRdb's copy has only in-frame clones and lacks some. The table includes 100,000 or so clones, roughly 81% detected once. The sequenced sample was PBMCs. The receptor source for this set is a middle-aged man in good health and CMV-seronegative.

The V call is TRBV6-4, the J call TRBJ2-3; 7 bases align to TRBD2. J was trimmed by 1 base and V by 4 bases; bases with no gene match: 2. The length of the CDR3 is 14 residues. From germline, CDR1 is MRHNA and CDR2 SNTAGT. The CDR3 loop is CASSVSGGTDTQYF. The CDR3 nucleotides read TGTGCCAGCAGTGTAAGCGGGGGCACAGATACGCAGTATTTT.

This clone was picked up a small number of times. CDR3 nucleotides: TGTGCCAGCTCACCCCCCACGGGGGTTGAGACCCAGTACTTC. Its translation is CASSPPTGVETQYF. V usage is TRBV18 and J usage is TRBJ2-5; weak D call: TRBD2 (6 bases). Trimming took off 3 bases at V and 5 bases at J, with 13 bases between the two ends. CDR3 length equals 14 residues. Germline V gives CDR1 KGHSH, CDR2 LQKENI.

V and J are TRBV2 and TRBJ1-5, with 7 bases lining up with TRBD1. The germline gives CDR1 SNHLY, CDR2 FYNNEI. This CDR3 comprises 17 residues. With 6 bases clipped from V and 0 bases from J, the junction kept 11 bases outside the gene matches. In nucleotides, the CDR3 is TGTGCCAGCAGGGGACGACAGGGTAAAAATAGCAATCAGCCCCAGCATTTT. Its protein product is CASRGRQGKNSNQPQHF.

The chain links TRBV4-3 to TRBJ1-5; the D gene is possibly TRBD1 (6 bases). From germline, CDR1 is LGHNA and CDR2 YSLEER. The CDR3 loop spans 17 amino acids. The ends were cut back, 0 bases at V and 6 bases at J, with 18 bases in the middle. This chain's CDR3 is CASSQDISGVGFQPQHF. CDR3 nucleotides: TGCGCCAGCAGCCAAGATATTTCAGGGGTTGGATTTCAGCCCCAGCATTTT.

This chain uses TRBV18 with TRBJ1-2; 8 nucleotides match TRBD1. J was trimmed by 8 bases and V by 3 bases; bases with no gene match: 2. This CDR3 is built from 12 residues. The germline V gene has CDR1 KGHSH and CDR2 LQKENI. CDR3 bases: TGTGCCAGCTCACCGACAGGGGAAGGCTACACCTTC. It specifies CASSPTGEGYTF.

This chain uses TRBV6-5 with TRBJ1-5; TRBD1 matches at 8 bases. J was trimmed by 6 bases and V by 9 bases; bases with no gene match: 4. The germline gives CDR1 MNHEY, CDR2 SVGAGI. This CDR3 comprises 12 residues. Written as DNA, the CDR3 is TGTGCCAGTAGGACAGGGACTCAGCCCCAGCATTTT. Translated: CASRTGTQPQHF.

This chain links TRBV7-3 with TRBJ2-1, with a tentative D call TRBD2 (6 bases). Per the germline V gene, CDR1 is SGHTA and CDR2 is FQGTGA. This CDR3 is built from 12 residues. Between the trimmed V and J ends, which lost 5 bases and 9 bases, there was a span of 11 bases. CDR3 in DNA: TGTGCCAGCAGCCAACGGGGAGGTGAGCAGTTCTTC. Translating gives CASSQRGGEQFF. The full variable domain, with the rest looked up from reference TRBV7-3 and TRBJ2-1, is GAGVSQTPSNKVTEKGKYVELRCDPISGHTALYWYRQSLGQGPEFLIYFQGTGAADDSGLPNDRFFAVRPEGSVSTLKIQRTERGDSAVYLCASSQRGGEQFFGPGTRLTVL.

The chain links TRBV6-5 to TRBJ1-5; 12 bases are a match to TRBD1. There are 14 residues in the CDR3. J lost 7 bases, V lost 5 bases, and 3 bases had no gene match. CDR1 is MNHEY, CDR2 SVGAGI, per germline. The CDR3 DNA follows: TGTGCCAGCAGTCCGGGACAGGGGGCCCAGCCCCAGCATTTT. Translating gives CASSPGQGAQPQHF.

The chain uses TRBV5-1 and TRBJ1-5; 7 nucleotides align to TRBD1. CDR1 SGHRS and CDR2 YFSETQ come from the germline V gene. With 0 bases clipped from V and 4 bases from J, the junction kept 4 bases outside the gene matches. This CDR3 is built from 15 residues. The CDR3 protein is CASSLDRGMNQPQHF. As DNA, the CDR3 is TGCGCCAGCAGCTTGGACAGGGGAATGAATCAGCCCCAGCATTTT.

The gene calls are TRBV19 and TRBJ1-1; unclear D gene. The CDR3 runs to 11 residues. The germline gives CDR1 LNHDA, CDR2 SQIVND (reference sequence). V lost 6 bases to trimming and J lost 6 bases, with 8 bases between them. CDR3: CASSQVSEAFF. The CDR3 DNA reads TGTGCCAGTAGCCAGGTGTCTGAAGCTTTCTTT.

The sample holds a few counts of this clone. The genes are TRBV9 and TRBJ2-5; 12 bases match TRBD2. The CDR3 is 14 residues long. The V segment lost 5 bases and the J segment 4 bases; nucleotides outside the gene matches: 3. Germline-derived CDR1 and CDR2 are SGDLS and YYNGEE. DNA of the CDR3: TGTGCCAGCAGTCTAGCGGGGGGGCGAGAGACCCAGTACTTC. Amino acid sequence: CASSLAGGRETQYF.

The chain has TRBV5-4 and TRBJ2-3, with 7 bases fitting TRBD2. V dropped 5 bases and J dropped 4; count of bases not matched to a gene: 19. This CDR3 region has 18 residues. Germline CDR1 and CDR2: SGHNT and YYREEE (reference sequence). The CDR3 reads CASRIEAESGDPSDTQYF. CDR3 DNA sequence: TGTGCCAGCAGAATTGAGGCAGAGAGCGGGGACCCATCAGATACGCAGTATTTT.

About this clone itself: Within the sample, other DNA sequences also encode this same CDR3. The chain employs TRBV4-3 and TRBJ1-4; tentative D call: TRBD1 (6 bases). The V end lost 3 bases, the J end lost 7 bases, and 9 bases lay between the germline ends. Germline-derived CDR1 and CDR2 are LGHNA and YSLEER. The CDR3 length is 13 residues. The CDR3 sequence is CASSQEGGEKLFF. The CDR3 bases are TGCGCCAGCAGCCAGGAAGGGGGTGAAAAACTGTTTTTT.

The V and J genes are TRBV2 and TRBJ1-3; D perhaps matches TRBD1 (5 bases). Trimming cost V 0 bases and J 1 base, with 10 bases left between them. Germline CDR1 reads SNHLY; CDR2 reads FYNNEI. This CDR3 comprises 16 residues. The CDR3 spells CASSEAEGFSGNTIYF. DNA for the CDR3: TGTGCCAGCAGTGAAGCGGAGGGGTTTTCTGGAAACACCATATATTTT.

The chain links TRBV5-1 to TRBJ2-7; tentatively, D is TRBD1 (5 bases). The length of the CDR3 is 14 residues. Trimming shortened V by 0 bases and J by 1 base, and 8 bases separated the two germline ends. Looked up from germline, CDR1 is SGHRS and CDR2 is YFSETQ. The CDR3: CASSLAQASYEQYF. CDR3 nucleotides: TGCGCCAGCAGCTTGGCACAGGCGTCCTACGAGCAGTACTTC.